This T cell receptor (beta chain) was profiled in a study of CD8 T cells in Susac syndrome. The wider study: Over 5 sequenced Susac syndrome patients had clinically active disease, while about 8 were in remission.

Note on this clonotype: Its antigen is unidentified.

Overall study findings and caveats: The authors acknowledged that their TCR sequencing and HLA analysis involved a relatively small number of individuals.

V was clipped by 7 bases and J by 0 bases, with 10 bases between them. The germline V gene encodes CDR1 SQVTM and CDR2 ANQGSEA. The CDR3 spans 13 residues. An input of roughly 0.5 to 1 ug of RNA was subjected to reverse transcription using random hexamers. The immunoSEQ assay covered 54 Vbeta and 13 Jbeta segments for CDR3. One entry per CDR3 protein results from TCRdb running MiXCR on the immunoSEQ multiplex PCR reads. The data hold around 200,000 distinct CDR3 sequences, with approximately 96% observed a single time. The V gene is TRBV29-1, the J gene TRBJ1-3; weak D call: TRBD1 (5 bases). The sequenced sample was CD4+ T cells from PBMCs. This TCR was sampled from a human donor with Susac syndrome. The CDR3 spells CSAGGSSGNTIYF. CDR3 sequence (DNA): TGCAGCGCTGGGGGGAGCTCTGGAAACACCATATATTTT. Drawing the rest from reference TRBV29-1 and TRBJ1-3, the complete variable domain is SAVISQKPSRDICQRGTSLTIQCQVDSQVTMMFWYRQQPGQSLTLIATANQGSEATYESGFVIDKFPISRPNLTFSTLTVSNMSPEDSSIYLCSAGGSSGNTIYFGEGSWLTVV.